Listed below are T cell receptor beta chains from one sample, sequenced in a study of cytomegalovirus exposure and HLA in healthy donors. Sequencing was performed with immunoSEQ multiplex PCR; in TCRdb, only in-frame clones are kept and a portion is missing. The profile shows roughly 150,000 clones, under 85% of them singletons. The specimen was PBMCs. The receptors come from a woman aged 18-35 years in good health and CMV-seropositive. Each CDR3 is given with its conserved first and last residue. D genes are given only for firm matches. Clone size is not always given. Where it is, it says once, few, many or a class for expanded clones.

D gene	V gene	clone size	J gene	CDR3 protein	CDR3 DNA
-	TRBV5-1	few	TRBJ1-6	CASSFWGPSYNSPLHF	TGCGCCAGCAGCTTCTGGGGGCCGAGCTATAATTCACCCCTCCACTTT
TRBD2	TRBV11-2	once	TRBJ2-7	CATEGLTSGGPSYEQYF	TGTGCCACTGAAGGACTGACTAGCGGGGGCCCTTCCTACGAGCAGTACTTC
-	TRBV7-3	-	TRBJ2-3	CASSLNSGTDTQYF	TGTGCCAGCAGCTTAAATTCGGGTACAGATACGCAGTATTTT
TRBD1	TRBV4-2	-	TRBJ1-6	CASSQDQDRDHSPLHF	TGTGCCAGCAGCCAAGATCAAGACAGGGACCATTCACCCCTCCACTTT
-	TRBV5-5	-	TRBJ1-1	CASSLFQGYSFAFF	TGTGCCAGCAGCTTATTTCAGGGTTATTCTTTCGCTTTCTTT
TRBD1	TRBV28	-	TRBJ1-5	CASSLPTGQGIAKAPPQHF	TGTGCCAGCAGCCTCCCAACGGGACAGGGAATAGCTAAAGCTCCGCCCCAGCATTTT
TRBD2	TRBV2	-	TRBJ2-5	CASNLLAGAGTQYF	TGTGCCAGCAACCTACTAGCGGGGGCGGGGACCCAGTACTTC
TRBD1	TRBV30	-	TRBJ1-4	CAWTPPDRENEKLFF	TGTGCCTGGACTCCGCCGGACAGGGAGAATGAAAAACTGTTTTTT
TRBD2	TRBV9	few	TRBJ2-1	CASSPGGWGLAAGNEQFF	TGTGCCAGCAGCCCAGGGGGGTGGGGACTAGCGGCGGGAAATGAGCAGTTCTTC
-	TRBV28	-	TRBJ1-1	CASSLYLYAEAFF	TGTGCCAGCAGTTTATACTTGTATGCTGAAGCTTTCTTT
-	TRBV6-1	-	TRBJ1-2	CATGLVYGYTF	TGTGCCACAGGGTTGGTCTATGGCTACACCTTC
-	TRBV7-3	-	TRBJ2-5	CASSLSDRGGGGRETQYF	TGTGCCAGCAGCTTATCTGATCGGGGTGGGGGAGGTCGGGAGACCCAGTACTTC
-	TRBV19	-	TRBJ1-2	CASSTELTYGYTF	TGTGCCAGTTCGACAGAACTCACATATGGCTACACCTTC
-	TRBV15	few	TRBJ2-3	CATRRTDTDTQYF	TGTGCCACCCGCAGGACTGACACAGATACGCAGTATTTT
TRBD1	TRBV7-9	-	TRBJ1-6	CSSSRYTGANSPLHF	TGTTCCAGCAGCCGCTATACAGGGGCTAATTCACCCCTCCACTTT
TRBD1	TRBV29-1	-	TRBJ2-7	CSVGTGVYEQYF	TGCAGCGTTGGGACAGGGGTCTACGAGCAGTACTTC
-	TRBV9	-	TRBJ2-3	CASSVVGGGPDTQYF	TGTGCCAGCAGCGTAGTGGGCGGGGGCCCAGATACGCAGTATTTT
-	TRBV7-9	-	TRBJ2-2	CASRRTQTFYQVTGELFF	TGTGCCAGCCGGCGGACACAAACTTTCTATCAGGTCACCGGGGAGCTGTTTTTT
-	TRBV13	-	TRBJ1-5	CASSLSRQGNQPQHF	TGTGCCAGCAGCCTGTCCCGGCAGGGGAATCAGCCCCAGCATTTT
-	TRBV6-6	-	TRBJ2-7	CASSYRGQDSYEQYF	TGTGCCAGCAGTTACCGGGGACAAGATTCCTACGAGCAGTACTTC
TRBD1	TRBV2	-	TRBJ2-5	CASSASRGETQYF	TGTGCCAGCAGTGCTTCCAGGGGGGAGACCCAGTACTTC
-	TRBV28	-	TRBJ1-6	CASSSGGRGNGSPLHF	TGTGCCAGCAGTTCGGGGGGTAGGGGGAACGGTTCACCCCTCCACTTT
-	TRBV29-1	-	TRBJ2-7	CSVVWPFTKSYEQYF	TGCAGCGTTGTTTGGCCGTTTACCAAATCCTACGAGCAGTACTTC
-	TRBV7-2	few	TRBJ2-1	CASSLVQGTYNEQFF	TGTGCCAGCAGCTTAGTCCAGGGGACCTACAATGAGCAGTTCTTC
TRBD1	TRBV19	-	TRBJ1-5	CASARDRFQPQHF	TGTGCCAGTGCCCGGGACAGATTTCAGCCCCAGCATTTT
-	TRBV7-3	few	TRBJ2-5	CASSLRGNGLTETQYF	TGTGCCAGCAGCTTACGGGGTAACGGTTTAACAGAGACCCAGTACTTC
-	TRBV6-5	few	TRBJ2-1	CASSFRNEQFF	TGTGCCAGCAGTTTCAGGAATGAGCAGTTCTTC
-	TRBV2	-	TRBJ2-1	CASSSLAGNEQFF	TGTGCCAGCAGTTCCCTAGCCGGCAATGAGCAGTTCTTC
-	TRBV6-4	-	TRBJ2-2	CASSEGGTGELFF	TGTGCCAGCAGTGAGGGGGGAACCGGGGAGCTGTTTTTT
TRBD2	TRBV9	-	TRBJ2-7	CASSTGSLAGAYEQYF	TGTGCCAGCAGCACGGGGAGCCTAGCGGGGGCCTACGAGCAGTACTTC
TRBD1	TRBV7-9	few	TRBJ1-1	CASSLGGQDTEAFF	TGTGCCAGCAGCTTAGGGGGACAGGACACTGAAGCTTTCTTT
-	TRBV28	-	TRBJ1-2	CASSSAQYLDGYTF	TGTGCCAGCAGTTCCGCACAATACCTTGATGGCTACACCTTC
TRBD2	TRBV25-1	once	TRBJ2-1	CASSETSGGDFEQFF	TGTGCCAGCAGTGAAACCTCCGGGGGGGACTTTGAGCAGTTCTTC
TRBD2	TRBV11-3	once	TRBJ2-2	CASSSSFPLTSGGYTGELFF	TGTGCCAGCAGCTCCTCCTTCCCCCTCACTAGCGGGGGATACACCGGGGAGCTGTTTTTT
-	TRBV6-6	-	TRBJ2-7	CASSWRTASLYEQYF	TGTGCCAGCAGTTGGAGGACCGCTTCCCTCTACGAGCAGTACTTC
-	TRBV27	few	TRBJ1-5	CASSPYGQGKSQPQHF	TGTGCCAGCAGTCCCTATGGCCAGGGGAAGAGTCAGCCCCAGCATTTT
-	TRBV7-9	-	TRBJ2-7	CASSPAGAPYEQYF	TGTGCCAGCAGCCCCGCGGGGGCCCCCTACGAGCAGTACTTC
-	TRBV27	-	TRBJ1-4	CASRRLQVYNEKLFF	TGTGCCAGCAGACGCCTCCAGGTTTACAATGAAAAACTGTTTTTT
TRBD1	TRBV9	-	TRBJ2-3	CASSVPQDRATDTQYF	TGTGCCAGCAGCGTACCCCAGGACAGGGCGACAGATACGCAGTATTTT
-	TRBV4-1	few	TRBJ1-5	CASSHNQGTTNQPQHF	TGCGCCAGCAGCCACAACCAGGGGACCACCAATCAGCCCCAGCATTTT
TRBD1	TRBV10-3	-	TRBJ2-7	CAIGGDRGYEQYF	TGTGCCATCGGGGGGGACAGGGGCTACGAGCAGTACTTC
-	TRBV12-2	-	TRBJ1-5	CASRSRHLNQPQHF	TGTGCAAGTCGCTCCCGACACTTAAATCAGCCCCAGCATTTT
TRBD1	TRBV7-3	-	TRBJ1-2	CASSPGQGERYTF	TGTGCCAGCAGCCCTGGACAGGGGGAACGCTACACCTTC
-	TRBV10-3	-	TRBJ2-7	CAISESTDYEQYF	TGTGCCATCAGTGAGTCGACAGACTACGAGCAGTACTTC
-	TRBV5-1	-	TRBJ1-4	CASSLSGGEKLFF	TGCGCCAGCAGCTTATCAGGAGGAGAAAAACTGTTTTTT
-	TRBV30	-	TRBJ1-5	CAWSGVNSNQPQHF	TGTGCCTGGAGCGGAGTCAATAGCAATCAGCCCCAGCATTTT
TRBD1	TRBV30	-	TRBJ1-5	CAWNRGGNQPQHF	TGTGCCTGGAACAGGGGAGGCAATCAGCCCCAGCATTTT
-	TRBV29-1	-	TRBJ1-6	CSVEVGEGSPLHF	TGCAGCGTTGAAGTTGGGGAGGGTTCACCCCTCCACTTT
-	TRBV7-3	-	TRBJ1-2	CASSETSGPAGGYTF	TGTGCCAGCAGCGAGACATCGGGCCCCGCGGGAGGCTACACCTTC
TRBD2	TRBV9	-	TRBJ2-1	CASSSTSGLINEQFF	TGTGCCAGCAGCTCGACTAGCGGTCTGATTAATGAGCAGTTCTTC
-	TRBV30	once	TRBJ1-5	CAWKSSRARNQPQHF	TGTGCCTGGAAGTCTTCGAGAGCACGTAATCAGCCCCAGCATTTT
-	TRBV7-2	-	TRBJ2-5	CASSLGGASLSAETQYF	TGTGCCAGCAGCTTAGGTGGGGCCAGTCTATCCGCCGAGACCCAGTACTTC
TRBD2	TRBV25-1	few	TRBJ2-1	CASSEGLAGSEQFF	TGTGCCAGCAGTGAAGGACTAGCAGGCAGTGAGCAGTTCTTC
TRBD2	TRBV7-2	-	TRBJ2-7	CASSWRLAGGMSYEQYF	TGTGCCAGCAGCTGGAGACTAGCGGGGGGAATGTCCTACGAGCAGTACTTC
TRBD2	TRBV5-1	-	TRBJ2-2	CASSWGGTGELFF	TGCGCCAGCAGCTGGGGGGGCACCGGGGAGCTGTTTTTT
-	TRBV7-9	-	TRBJ2-4	CASSSAAGNAIQYF	TGTGCCAGCAGCTCGGCGGCGGGGAACGCCATTCAGTACTTC
-	TRBV5-1	few	TRBJ2-7	CASSLEGLYYEQYF	TGCGCCAGCAGCCTGGAAGGACTATACTACGAGCAGTACTTC
TRBD2	TRBV7-9	-	TRBJ2-3	CASSPEGGSGGPTDTQYF	TGTGCCAGCAGCCCCGAAGGTGGTAGCGGGGGACCCACAGATACGCAGTATTTT
-	TRBV20-1	-	TRBJ2-3	CSAGRAHTQYF	TGCAGTGCTGGCAGGGCGCATACGCAGTATTTT